This TCR beta chain was sequenced in a study of long-term antiretroviral therapy in people with HIV. The germline CDR1 and CDR2 sequences are SGHRS and YFSETQ. Trimming removed 1 base from V and 7 bases from J, with 17 bases in between. The CDR3 length is 15 residues. Survey-level resolution applied to immunoSEQ assay v3.0. Profiling relied on immunoSEQ multiplex PCR, and the TCRdb table lists in-frame clones only, not all of them. The data show some 22,000 clones, with roughly 91% seen just once and 3% to 4% held by the top ten. The chain carries TRBV5-1 and TRBJ1-1; D ambiguous. The receptor's source is a man aged 60-69 years with HIV. The starting material was unsorted PBMCs, obtained 2.3 years after starting antiretroviral therapy. CDR3 nucleotides: TGCGCCAGCAGCTTGATCGGGGAAACCCCACTTGAAGCTTTCTTT. Residues: CASSLIGETPLEAFF.